These 25 T cell receptor beta chains share one sample of origin, sequenced in a study of identical twins (TCRdb year 2016). Library prep was done by 5' RACE. These reads were obtained on an Illumina HiSeq 2000. In-frame beta chains were kept once TCRdb had trimmed the public reads at Q25 with fastp and called clones with MiXCR. When rows share a CDR3 protein, they turn into one entry using the most common DNA and genes. For this sample there are 350,000 to 600,000 distinct CDR3 sequences; 11% to 15% appear just once. The biggest ten clones account for around 0.57% of the sample. These data were also filed under a second study, of yellow fever vaccine responses in identical twins.

The sequenced sample was CD4+ T cells sorted from blood. The receptors stem from a woman aged 18-29 years in good health.

The chain uses TRBV20-1 and TRBJ2-3, with a weak D call TRBD1 (6 bases). V shed 3 bases and J shed 4 bases, with 17 bases lying between them. CDR3 size: 15 residues. From germline, CDR1 is DFQATT and CDR2 SNEGSKA (reference sequence). CDR3 loop: CSARPAGVGPDTQYF. In DNA, the CDR3 is TGCAGTGCTAGGCCCGCAGGGGTTGGTCCAGATACGCAGTATTTT.

This clonotype was counted a few times. The V call is TRBV29-1, the J call TRBJ2-2, with TRBD2 as a possible D gene (5 bases). V shed 7 bases and J shed 3 bases, with 9 bases lying between them. This CDR3 comprises 12 residues. Germline values: CDR1 SQVTM, CDR2 ANQGSEA. The CDR3 sequence: CSAEGDTGELFF. The CDR3 DNA is TGCAGCGCCGAGGGTGACACCGGGGAGCTGTTTTTT.

The chain joins TRBV12-3 or TRBV12-4 to TRBJ1-5, with 7 bases lining up with TRBD1. Trimming took 6 bases from V and 3 from J; bases not matched to a gene: 5. The CDR3 extends over 14 amino acids. This CDR3 is CASRKTGYNQPQHF. The CDR3 DNA reads as TGTGCCAGCAGGAAGACAGGGTACAATCAGCCCCAGCATTTT.

The CDR3 loop is CASSRGTSGSTDTQYF. CDR3 sequence (DNA): TGTGCCAGCTCCCGCGGGACTAGCGGCAGCACAGATACGCAGTATTTT. The chain couples TRBV18 to TRBJ2-3; 11 bases fit TRBD2. CDR3 length equals 16 residues. Trimming cost V 6 bases and J 0 bases; bases outside gene matches: 5. The germline CDR1 and CDR2 sequences are KGHSH and LQKENI.

CDR3 DNA: TGTGCCAGCAGCTTGGCCCCGACAGGAGGGGATGAGCAGTTCTTC. Amino acids: CASSLAPTGGDEQFF. The chain employs TRBV5-5 and TRBJ2-1; either TRBD1 or TRBD2 may supply D (6 bases each). Germline assignment: CDR1 SGHKS and CDR2 YYEKEE (reference sequence). Trimming removed 0 bases at V and 8 bases at J, with 15 bases between. The CDR3 contains 15 residues.

CDR3 nucleotides: TGTGCCAGCGGGGGACTAGCGGCCCCTTACGAGCAGTACTTC. This codes for CASGGLAAPYEQYF. The chain has TRBV28 and TRBJ2-7; 11 nucleotides align to TRBD2. Trimming removed 8 bases from V and 4 bases from J; junction bases left unmatched: 7. The CDR3 extends over 14 amino acids. CDR1 and CDR2 from the germline V gene are MDHEN and SYDVKM.

The chain joins TRBV5-8 to TRBJ1-5; a possible D gene is TRBD1 (6 bases). The CDR3 extends over 15 amino acids. Germline values: CDR1 SGHTS, CDR2 YDEGEE. Trimming shortened V by 1 base and J by 4 bases, and 12 bases separated the two germline ends. The CDR3 region has the DNA TGTGCCAGCAGCTTGAGGGCAGGGGATAATCAGCCCCAGCATTTT. Translated: CASSLRAGDNQPQHF.

This clonotype was detected only a few times. The chain recombines TRBV12-3 or TRBV12-4 with TRBJ2-1; 10 bases map to TRBD2. Trimming removed 3 bases from V and 4 bases from J; junction bases left unmatched: 9. This CDR3 has 17 residues. This chain's CDR3 is CASSFQLAGLGYNEQFF. In DNA form, the CDR3 reads TGTGCCAGCAGTTTTCAACTAGCGGGACTGGGTTACAATGAGCAGTTCTTC.

This clonotype appeared many times. The chain is built from TRBV12-3 or TRBV12-4 and TRBJ2-7, with a weak D call TRBD2 (6 bases). The CDR3 extends over 15 amino acids. Deletions cut 2 bases from V and 3 bases from J, with 14 bases between. The CDR3: CASSLRTGEGYEQYF. For the CDR3, the DNA is TGTGCCAGCAGTTTACGTACGGGAGAGGGCTACGAGCAGTACTTC.

This chain uses TRBV3-1 with TRBJ1-5, with D unclear. Per germline, CDR1 LGHDT and CDR2 YNNKEL (reference sequence). Deletions cut 4 bases from V and 5 bases from J, with 15 bases between. The CDR3 loop spans 15 amino acids. This chain's CDR3 is CASSPYSSGYQPQHF. The DNA for the CDR3 is TGTGCCAGCAGCCCGTACTCCTCCGGGTATCAGCCCCAGCATTTT.

This clonotype was counted only a few times. The chain couples TRBV7-2 to TRBJ2-1, with D maybe TRBD1 (5 bases). Germline lookup yields CDR1 SGHTA and CDR2 FQGNSA. CDR3 length: 12 residues. Trimming took 6 bases from V and 6 from J, leaving 9 bases between them. This CDR3 is CASSQGINEQFF. As DNA, the CDR3 is TGTGCCAGCAGTCAGGGAATCAATGAGCAGTTCTTC.

This clonotype was seen many times. The chain couples TRBV12-3 or TRBV12-4 to TRBJ2-2; a weak D match, TRBD2 (5 bases). The CDR3 covers 15 residues. V lost 7 bases and J lost 1, with 13 bases in between. The DNA of the CDR3 is TGTGCCAGCACCCGGGGAACCAAGAACACCGGGGAGCTGTTTTTT. This encodes CASTRGTKNTGELFF.

CDR3 residues: CASRGQGPGGYTF. The CDR3 DNA follows: TGTGCCAGCAGGGGACAGGGCCCAGGCGGCTACACCTTC. The chain carries TRBV4-2 and TRBJ1-2; 9 bases agree with TRBD1. V dropped 6 bases and J dropped 8; count of bases not matched to a gene: 7. Looked up from germline, CDR1 is LGHNA and CDR2 is YNFKEQ. CDR3 length equals 13 residues.

The chain uses TRBV19 and TRBJ1-4; TRBD1 matches 12 bases. This CDR3 comprises 16 residues. The germline CDR1 and CDR2 sequences are LNHDA and SQIVND (reference sequence). Losses at the gene ends were 6 bases for V and 6 bases for J; bases not matched to a gene: 8. CDR3 protein: CASRTGTGGVDEKLFF. The CDR3 coding sequence is TGTGCCAGTAGGACGGGGACAGGGGGCGTAGATGAAAAACTGTTTTTT.

The rearrangement links TRBV10-3 to TRBJ2-6; tentative D call: TRBD1 (6 bases). The CDR3 is 16 residues long. Germline V CDR1 and CDR2: ENHRY, SYGVKD. Trimming removed 3 bases at V and 2 bases at J, with 11 bases between. CDR3 coding DNA: TGTGCCATCAGTGACCCCGCAGGGGCTGGGGCCAACGTCCTGACTTTC. It encodes CAISDPAGAGANVLTF.

This clonotype was counted at least ten times. J is TRBJ2-1 and V is TRBV12-3 or TRBV12-4; maybe TRBD2 (5 bases). Trimming cost V 2 bases and J 6 bases, with 8 bases left between them. This CDR3 region has 13 residues. CDR3 sequence reads: CASSLKRLNEQFF. The CDR3 DNA reads as TGTGCCAGCAGTTTAAAGCGGCTCAATGAGCAGTTCTTC.

The V and J genes are TRBV6-5 and TRBJ1-1, with TRBD1 identical over 8 bases. This CDR3 is built from 14 residues. With V trimmed by 2 bases and J by 2 bases, 1 base remained unmatched. The V gene's germline CDR1 is MNHEY and CDR2 SVGAGI. CDR3 DNA: TGTGCCAGCAGTTACGGACAGGGTAACACTGAAGCTTTCTTT. This gives the protein CASSYGQGNTEAFF.

This chain uses TRBV7-2 with TRBJ2-3; D may be TRBD1 (6 bases). This CDR3 region has 16 residues. The V end lost 1 base, the J end lost 4 bases, and 15 bases lay between the germline ends. From germline, CDR1 is SGHTA and CDR2 FQGNSA. The CDR3 DNA reads as TGTGCCAGCAGCTTAGGGAGCGCGAAGGGGGCAGATACGCAGTATTTT. This sequence encodes CASSLGSAKGADTQYF.

The table lists this clonotype with a few counts. This sequence joins TRBV9 and TRBJ2-3, with D possibly TRBD2 on 6 matching bases. V lost 5 bases and J 4 bases, leaving 11 bases between the germline ends. This CDR3 is 13 amino acids long. Germline values: CDR1 SGDLS, CDR2 YYNGEE. The CDR3 region has the DNA TGTGCCAGCAGTCGGAGGGCCGCAGATACGCAGTATTTT. Translation gives CASSRRAADTQYF.

This clonotype showed up just a few times. In DNA, the CDR3 is TGTGCCAGTAGTATGGGACAGAAAGAGACCCAGTACTTC. This gives the protein CASSMGQKETQYF. The chain joins TRBV19 to TRBJ2-5; TRBD1 aligns across 7 bases. The CDR3 extends over 13 amino acids. J was trimmed by 3 bases and V by 3 bases; bases with no gene match: 1. Germline CDR1 and CDR2: LNHDA and SQIVND (reference sequence).

The chain combines TRBV19 with TRBJ2-1, with a tentative D call TRBD1 (6 bases). The CDR3 loop spans 14 amino acids. Per germline, CDR1 LNHDA and CDR2 SQIVND (reference sequence). V was shortened by 2 bases and J by 3 bases, with 8 bases between the two germline ends. Written as DNA, the CDR3 is TGTGCCAGTAGTATAAGGACAGACTACAATGAGCAGTTCTTC. Protein sequence: CASSIRTDYNEQFF.

This clonotype was counted at least ten times. The V gene is TRBV5-1, the J gene TRBJ2-1; possibly TRBD1 or TRBD2 for D (5 bases each). CDR3 length: 17 amino acids. Deletions cut 2 bases from V and 0 bases from J, with 15 bases between. Germline CDR1 SGHRS, CDR2 YFSETQ. The CDR3 spells CASSFGSAGSSYNEQFF. CDR3 bases: TGCGCCAGCAGCTTCGGTTCAGCAGGGAGCTCCTACAATGAGCAGTTCTTC.

The J gene is TRBJ2-7, the V gene TRBV20-1; 9 positions agree with TRBD1. The CDR3 is 15 residues long. V lost 3 bases to trimming and J lost 3 bases; unmatched junction nucleotides: 9. Looked up from germline, CDR1 is DFQATT and CDR2 is SNEGSKA (reference sequence). The CDR3 reads CSASYGTGTNYEQYF. CDR3 sequence (DNA): TGCAGTGCTAGTTACGGGACAGGGACTAACTACGAGCAGTACTTC.

The chain employs TRBV20-1 and TRBJ2-7; D uncertain. Between the trimmed V and J ends, which lost 0 bases and 2 bases, there was a span of 5 bases. This CDR3 is 12 amino acids long. The germline gives CDR1 DFQATT, CDR2 SNEGSKA (reference sequence). The CDR3 sequence is CSARDMTYEQYF. The CDR3 nucleotides are TGCAGTGCTAGAGATATGACCTACGAGCAGTACTTC.

This clonotype has at least ten counts. CDR3 DNA sequence: TGCGCCAGCAGCCAAGCGCCGAGCGGGAGGAGGAATGAGCAGTTCTTC. Its protein product is CASSQAPSGRRNEQFF. The chain recombines TRBV4-1 with TRBJ2-1; 9 nucleotides match TRBD2. The V and J ends lost 1 base and 7 bases, in that order; junction bases with no gene match: 8. There are 16 residues in the CDR3. Germline lookup yields CDR1 MGHRA and CDR2 YSYEKL.